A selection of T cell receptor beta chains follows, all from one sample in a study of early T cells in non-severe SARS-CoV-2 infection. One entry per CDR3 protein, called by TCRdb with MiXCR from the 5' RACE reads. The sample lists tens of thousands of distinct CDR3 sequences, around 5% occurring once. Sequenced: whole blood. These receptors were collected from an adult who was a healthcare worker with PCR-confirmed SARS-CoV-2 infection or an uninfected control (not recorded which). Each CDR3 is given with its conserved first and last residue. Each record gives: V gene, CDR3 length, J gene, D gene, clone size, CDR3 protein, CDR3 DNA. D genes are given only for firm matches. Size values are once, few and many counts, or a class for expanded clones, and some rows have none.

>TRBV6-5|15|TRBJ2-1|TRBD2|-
CASSFTSGSGYEQFF
TGTGCCAGCAGTTTTACTAGCGGGAGTGGCTATGAGCAGTTCTTC
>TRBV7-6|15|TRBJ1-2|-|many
CASSLDYGDPYGYTF
TGTGCCAGCAGCTTAGACTACGGCGACCCCTATGGCTACACCTTC
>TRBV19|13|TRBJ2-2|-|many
CASSIFSTGELFF
TGTGCCAGTAGTATTTTCTCCACCGGGGAGCTGTTTTTT
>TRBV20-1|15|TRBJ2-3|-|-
CSASLSSGSTDTQYF
TGCAGTGCTAGCCTCTCATCGGGGTCCACAGATACGCAGTATTTT
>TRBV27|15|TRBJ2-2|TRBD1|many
CASSSLDRASGELFF
TGTGCCAGCAGTTCCTTGGACAGGGCGAGCGGGGAGCTGTTTTTT
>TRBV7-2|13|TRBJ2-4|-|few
CASRGVGENIQYF
TGTGCCAGCAGAGGGGTAGGGGAAAACATTCAGTACTTC
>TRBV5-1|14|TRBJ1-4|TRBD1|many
CASSSGTENEKLFF
TGCGCCAGCAGTTCCGGGACAGAGAATGAAAAACTGTTTTTT
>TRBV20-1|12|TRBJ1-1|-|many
CSGVWVNTEAFF
TGCAGCGGGGTTTGGGTGAACACTGAAGCTTTCTTT
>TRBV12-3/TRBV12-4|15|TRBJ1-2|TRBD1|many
CASSSRDSQYYGYTF
TGTGCCAGCAGTTCAAGGGACAGTCAATACTATGGCTACACCTTC
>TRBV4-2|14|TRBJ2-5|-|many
CASSQEGGAETQYF
TGTGCCAGCAGCCAAGAGGGGGGGGCCGAGACCCAGTACTTC
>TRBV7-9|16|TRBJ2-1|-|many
CASSRSTSQGRNEQFF
TGTGCCAGCAGCCGTTCTACTAGCCAGGGGCGCAATGAGCAGTTCTTC
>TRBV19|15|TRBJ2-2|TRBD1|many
CASKETGGNTGELFF
TGTGCCAGTAAGGAGACAGGGGGCAACACCGGGGAGCTGTTTTTT
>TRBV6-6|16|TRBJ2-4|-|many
CASSIESGSAKNIQYF
TGTGCCAGCAGTATCGAAAGCGGGTCCGCCAAAAACATTCAGTACTTC
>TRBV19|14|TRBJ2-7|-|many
CASSIVGPTYEQYF
TGTGCCAGTAGTATCGTTGGCCCTACCTACGAGCAGTACTTC
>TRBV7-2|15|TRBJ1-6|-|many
CASSLAEGMNSPLHF
TGTGCCAGCAGCTTAGCGGAGGGGATGAATTCACCCCTCCACTTT
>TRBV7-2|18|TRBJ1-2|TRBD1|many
CASSTSSPRGGNDYGYTF
TGTGCCAGCAGCACTAGTTCCCCCAGGGGGGGAAACGACTATGGCTACACCTTC
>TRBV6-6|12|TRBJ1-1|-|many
CAAYTPATEAFF
TGTGCCGCATATACTCCCGCGACTGAAGCTTTCTTT
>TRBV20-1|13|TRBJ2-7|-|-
CSARVPDNYEQYF
TGCAGTGCTAGAGTTCCAGATAACTACGAGCAGTACTTC
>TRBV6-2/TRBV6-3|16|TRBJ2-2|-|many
CASSTQTVNKPGELFF
TGTGCCAGCAGCACACAGACTGTGAACAAACCCGGGGAGCTGTTTTTT
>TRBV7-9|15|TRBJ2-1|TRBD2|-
CASSDRGRSYNEQFF
TGTGCCAGCAGCGATCGCGGGAGGTCCTACAATGAGCAGTTCTTC
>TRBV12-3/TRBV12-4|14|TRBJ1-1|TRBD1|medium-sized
CASSIQGRNTEAFF
TGTGCCAGCAGCATACAGGGGAGGAACACTGAAGCTTTCTTT
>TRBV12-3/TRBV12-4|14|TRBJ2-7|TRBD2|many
CASSLSGGPYEQYF
TGTGCCAGCAGTTTATCGGGAGGCCCCTACGAGCAGTACTTC
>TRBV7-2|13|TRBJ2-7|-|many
CASSLAVYDEQYF
TGTGCCAGCAGCTTAGCTGTTTACGACGAGCAGTACTTC
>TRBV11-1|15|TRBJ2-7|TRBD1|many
CASSYLGTGTYEQYF
TGTGCCAGCAGCTATTTGGGGACAGGGACATACGAGCAGTACTTC
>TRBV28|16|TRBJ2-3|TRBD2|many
CASSSPTSGSFDTQYF
TGTGCCAGCAGTTCTCCGACTAGCGGGAGTTTCGATACGCAGTATTTT
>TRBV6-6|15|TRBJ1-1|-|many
CASSYSIGRNTEAFF
TGTGCCAGCAGTTACTCGATAGGCAGAAACACTGAAGCTTTCTTT
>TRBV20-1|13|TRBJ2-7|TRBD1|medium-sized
CSADVGTGDEQYF
TGCAGTGCCGATGTAGGGACAGGCGACGAGCAGTACTTC
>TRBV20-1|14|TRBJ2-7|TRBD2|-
CSARDRRESYEQYF
TGCAGTGCTAGAGATAGGCGGGAGTCCTACGAGCAGTACTTC
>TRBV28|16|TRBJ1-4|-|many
CASSLRGGPANEKLFF
TGTGCCAGCAGTTTAAGGGGAGGGCCGGCGAATGAAAAACTGTTTTTT
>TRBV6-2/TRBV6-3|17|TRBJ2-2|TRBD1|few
CASSYLKTGANTGELFF
TGTGCCAGCAGTTACCTAAAGACAGGGGCGAACACCGGGGAGCTGTTTTTT
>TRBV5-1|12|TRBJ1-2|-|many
CASSRTYYGYTF
TGCGCCAGCAGCCGCACTTACTATGGCTACACCTTC
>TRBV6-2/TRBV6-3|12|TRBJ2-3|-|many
CASSPTEDTQYF
TGTGCCAGCAGCCCCACCGAGGATACGCAGTATTTT
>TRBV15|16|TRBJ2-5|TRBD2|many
CATSRDRAGVGETQYF
TGTGCCACCAGCAGAGATCGGGCGGGAGTCGGGGAGACCCAGTACTTC
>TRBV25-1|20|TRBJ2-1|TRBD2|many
CASSELRGLAGGTSYNEQFF
TGTGCCAGCAGTGAACTCAGGGGACTAGCGGGAGGCACCTCCTACAATGAGCAGTTCTTC
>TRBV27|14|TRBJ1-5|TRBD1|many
CASSPGQVNQPQHF
TGTGCCAGCAGTCCCGGACAGGTCAATCAGCCCCAGCATTTT
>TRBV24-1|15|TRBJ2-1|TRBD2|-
CATTETGGRYNEQFF
TGTGCCACCACCGAGACGGGAGGGAGGTACAATGAGCAGTTCTTC
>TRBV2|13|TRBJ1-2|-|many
CASREPGIYGYTF
TGTGCCAGCAGGGAACCAGGGATTTATGGCTACACCTTC
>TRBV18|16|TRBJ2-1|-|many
CASSYSTADSYNEQFF
TGTGCCAGCTCATATTCGACGGCGGACTCCTACAATGAGCAGTTCTTC
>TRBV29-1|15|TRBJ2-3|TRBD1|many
CSVETQDRTTDTQYF
TGCAGCGTTGAAACTCAGGACAGGACCACAGATACGCAGTATTTT
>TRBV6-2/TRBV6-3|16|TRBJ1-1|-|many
CASSYIYGLINTEAFF
TGTGCCAGCAGTTACATCTATGGACTGATCAACACTGAAGCTTTCTTT
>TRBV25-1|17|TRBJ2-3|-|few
CASSSPHLGARTDTQYF
TGTGCCAGCAGCTCTCCGCACCTCGGGGCCCGCACAGATACGCAGTATTTT